Listed below are T cell receptor beta chains from one sample, sequenced in a study of cytomegalovirus exposure and HLA in healthy donors. Sequencing was performed with immunoSEQ multiplex PCR; in TCRdb, only in-frame clones are kept and a portion is missing. Of 150,000 to 200,000 clones in the sample, roughly 65% were seen once. The sample comprised PBMCs. The receptors here all came from a young man in good health and CMV-seropositive. The conserved cysteine and the conserved F or W are not part of the CDR3 here. Each record gives: V gene, D gene, clone size, CDR3 protein. D genes are given only for firm matches. Where a row states a size, it is once, few, many or the class of an expanded clone; other rows omit it.

v_gene: TRBV30
d_gene: -
abundance: -
CDR3aa: AWALHSTGRETQY

v_gene: TRBV2
d_gene: TRBD1
abundance: -
CDR3aa: ASVYRGLNGYT

v_gene: TRBV11-3
d_gene: TRBD1
abundance: -
CDR3aa: ASSFRTGEQETQY

v_gene: TRBV5-1
d_gene: -
abundance: -
CDR3aa: ASSLGGATSYT

v_gene: TRBV5-1
d_gene: TRBD1
abundance: -
CDR3aa: ASSLERLGQGADTIY

v_gene: TRBV6-5
d_gene: -
abundance: once
CDR3aa: ASSLQRNYGYT

v_gene: TRBV27
d_gene: -
abundance: -
CDR3aa: ASSSEGGLPQH

v_gene: TRBV4-1
d_gene: -
abundance: -
CDR3aa: ASSQDLGLDSYNEQF

v_gene: TRBV11-3
d_gene: -
abundance: -
CDR3aa: ASSLHGAGEGETQY

v_gene: TRBV6-6
d_gene: -
abundance: -
CDR3aa: ASSYQSYNEQF

v_gene: TRBV27
d_gene: TRBD2
abundance: few
CDR3aa: ASSLGGLAGGPEYNEQF

v_gene: TRBV28
d_gene: -
abundance: few
CDR3aa: ASSFPGAGYTEAF

v_gene: TRBV6-5
d_gene: TRBD1
abundance: -
CDR3aa: ASSYAGTGSNTEAF

v_gene: TRBV5-6
d_gene: -
abundance: -
CDR3aa: ASQRQSGSPLH

v_gene: TRBV6-5
d_gene: -
abundance: -
CDR3aa: ASRLLTGYNEKLF

v_gene: TRBV10-3
d_gene: TRBD1
abundance: -
CDR3aa: AATGGNNSPLH

v_gene: TRBV29-1
d_gene: TRBD2
abundance: -
CDR3aa: SVDPPAGGDNEQF

v_gene: TRBV5-1
d_gene: -
abundance: -
CDR3aa: ASFRRGATYNEQF

v_gene: TRBV2
d_gene: -
abundance: few
CDR3aa: ASSGGVSGSTIY

v_gene: TRBV12-5
d_gene: TRBD2
abundance: -
CDR3aa: ASGSTSGRAFYEQF

v_gene: TRBV5-6
d_gene: TRBD1
abundance: few
CDR3aa: ASSGGQGGDTGELF

v_gene: TRBV6-6
d_gene: TRBD1
abundance: -
CDR3aa: ASRDRVLGSPLH

v_gene: TRBV4-1
d_gene: -
abundance: few
CDR3aa: ASSQEWGEDTEAF

v_gene: TRBV18
d_gene: -
abundance: -
CDR3aa: ASLISGLAYTEAF

v_gene: TRBV5-1
d_gene: -
abundance: -
CDR3aa: ASSLIGDTEAF

v_gene: TRBV4-1
d_gene: -
abundance: few
CDR3aa: ASSQDLALNYGYT

v_gene: TRBV2
d_gene: TRBD1
abundance: -
CDR3aa: ATHRDRGTDTQY

v_gene: TRBV20-1
d_gene: TRBD1
abundance: few
CDR3aa: SAREGAGAF

v_gene: TRBV6-1
d_gene: -
abundance: few
CDR3aa: ASSARDNTEAF

v_gene: TRBV10-3
d_gene: TRBD2
abundance: -
CDR3aa: AIKPGGEETQY

v_gene: TRBV14
d_gene: -
abundance: -
CDR3aa: ASSQWEEETQY

v_gene: TRBV5-1
d_gene: TRBD1
abundance: -
CDR3aa: ASSFNPSTGAGNIQY

v_gene: TRBV18
d_gene: -
abundance: once
CDR3aa: ASSRELQGMNTEAF

v_gene: TRBV5-1
d_gene: TRBD2
abundance: few
CDR3aa: ASSATSASYNEQF

v_gene: TRBV10-3
d_gene: TRBD2
abundance: -
CDR3aa: AISELSGRKGTDTQY

v_gene: TRBV19
d_gene: TRBD1
abundance: -
CDR3aa: ASSYRQGDSSGANVLT

v_gene: TRBV6-1
d_gene: -
abundance: -
CDR3aa: AGGGLYSNQPQH

v_gene: TRBV13
d_gene: TRBD1
abundance: -
CDR3aa: ASSSGQAHGYT

v_gene: TRBV30
d_gene: TRBD1
abundance: -
CDR3aa: ALQGGDGYT

v_gene: TRBV7-9
d_gene: -
abundance: -
CDR3aa: ASSLAGSAGELF

v_gene: TRBV6-5
d_gene: TRBD1
abundance: -
CDR3aa: ASRAHRGDKNIQY

v_gene: TRBV10-1
d_gene: -
abundance: -
CDR3aa: ASREGLADTQY

v_gene: TRBV18
d_gene: -
abundance: -
CDR3aa: ASSASRGGNTIY

v_gene: TRBV6-1
d_gene: -
abundance: -
CDR3aa: ASSESNREGGYT

v_gene: TRBV2
d_gene: -
abundance: few
CDR3aa: ASSELGARRNQPQH

v_gene: TRBV2
d_gene: TRBD1
abundance: -
CDR3aa: ASSWRGQGAGGYT

v_gene: TRBV5-8
d_gene: TRBD1
abundance: -
CDR3aa: ASSQRQGATDTQY

v_gene: TRBV2
d_gene: TRBD2
abundance: -
CDR3aa: ASKRGPPDTQY

v_gene: TRBV2
d_gene: TRBD1
abundance: -
CDR3aa: ASKGGSSLAKNIQY

v_gene: TRBV13
d_gene: -
abundance: -
CDR3aa: ASSLGAGHGYT